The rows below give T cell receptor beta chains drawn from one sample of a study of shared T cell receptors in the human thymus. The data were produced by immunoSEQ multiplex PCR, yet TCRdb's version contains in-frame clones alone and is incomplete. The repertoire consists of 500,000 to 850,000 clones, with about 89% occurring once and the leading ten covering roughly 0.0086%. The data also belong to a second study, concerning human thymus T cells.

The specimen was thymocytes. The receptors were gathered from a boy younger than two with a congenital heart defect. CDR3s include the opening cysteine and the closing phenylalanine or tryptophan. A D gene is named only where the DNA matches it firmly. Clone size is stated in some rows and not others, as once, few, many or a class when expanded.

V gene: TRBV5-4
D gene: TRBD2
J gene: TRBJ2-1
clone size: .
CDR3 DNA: TGTGCCAGCAGCTTTCAGGCGGGGGCCTACAATGAGCAGTTCTTC
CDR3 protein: CASSFQAGAYNEQFF

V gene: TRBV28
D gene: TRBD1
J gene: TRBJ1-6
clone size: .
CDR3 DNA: TGTGCCAGCAGTTTCGGGACAGGGGCATATTCACCCCTCCACTTT
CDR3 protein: CASSFGTGAYSPLHF

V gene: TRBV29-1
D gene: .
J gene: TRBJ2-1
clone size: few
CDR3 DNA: TGCAGCGCCCGGCGAGTGCGGGCATCGGAGCATCCCAATTATGAGCAGTTCTTC
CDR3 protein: CSARRVRASEHPNYEQFF

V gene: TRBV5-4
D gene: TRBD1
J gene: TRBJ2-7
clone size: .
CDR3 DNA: TGTGCCAGCAGCCCGCCTCCGGGACAGGGATCCTACGAGCAGTACTTC
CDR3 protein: CASSPPPGQGSYEQYF

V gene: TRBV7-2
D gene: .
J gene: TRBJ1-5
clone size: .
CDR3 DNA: TGTGCCAGCAGCTTACTGCGGGGGCACCAGCCCCAGCATTTT
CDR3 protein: CASSLLRGHQPQHF

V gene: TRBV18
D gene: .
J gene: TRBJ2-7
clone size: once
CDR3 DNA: TGTGCCAGCTCAGCGCGGCGGAGACTACAGCAGTACTTC
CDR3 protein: CASSARRRLQQYF

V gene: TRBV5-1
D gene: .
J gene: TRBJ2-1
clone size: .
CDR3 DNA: TGCGCCAGCAGCTGCGAAACGACGGGTTCGGGAGTGGAGGGGAATGAGCAGTTCTTC
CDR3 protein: CASSCETTGSGVEGNEQFF

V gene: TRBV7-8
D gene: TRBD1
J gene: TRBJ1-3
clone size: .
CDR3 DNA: TGTGCCAGCAGCGCCGACAGGGGTGCATCTGGAAACACCATATATTTT
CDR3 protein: CASSADRGASGNTIYF

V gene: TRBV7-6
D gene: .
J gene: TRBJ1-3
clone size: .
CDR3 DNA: TGTGCCAGCAGCTTAGCCGGTGGGATTCTCGGGACTTCGGGAAACACCATATATTTT
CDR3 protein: CASSLAGGILGTSGNTIYF

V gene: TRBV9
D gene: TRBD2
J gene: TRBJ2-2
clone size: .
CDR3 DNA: TGTGCCAGCAGCGTAGATAGCGGGAAGGGTCCGAACACCGGGGAGCTGTTTTTT
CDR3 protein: CASSVDSGKGPNTGELFF

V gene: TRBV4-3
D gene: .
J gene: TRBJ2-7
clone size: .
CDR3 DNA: TGCGCCAGCAGCCAAGAGCGGGGACCCTACGAGCAGTACTTC
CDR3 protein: CASSQERGPYEQYF

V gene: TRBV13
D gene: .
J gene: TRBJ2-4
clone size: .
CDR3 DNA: TGTGCCAGCAGCTTAGAGGGAGGGGGAAACATTCAGTACTTC
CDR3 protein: CASSLEGGGNIQYF

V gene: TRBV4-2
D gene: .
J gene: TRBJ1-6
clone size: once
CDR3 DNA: TGTGCCAGCAGCCGACAAAGCTCCTATAATTCACCCCTCCACTTT
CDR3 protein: CASSRQSSYNSPLHF

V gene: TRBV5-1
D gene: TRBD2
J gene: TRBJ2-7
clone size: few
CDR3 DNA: TGCGCCAGCAGCTTGGTTGTAGCGGGCGGGACCCCCTACGAGCAGTACTTC
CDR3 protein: CASSLVVAGGTPYEQYF

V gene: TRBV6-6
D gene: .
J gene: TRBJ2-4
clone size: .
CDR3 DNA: TGTGCCAGCAACAGCAGATTTGTAGCCAAAAACATTCAGTACTTC
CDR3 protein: CASNSRFVAKNIQYF

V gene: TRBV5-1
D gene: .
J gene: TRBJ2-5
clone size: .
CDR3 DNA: TGCGCCAGCAGCCCGGCAGGGCAACAAGAGACCCAGTACTTC
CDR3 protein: CASSPAGQQETQYF

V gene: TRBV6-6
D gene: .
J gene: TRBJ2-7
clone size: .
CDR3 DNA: TGTGCCAGCAGTGACTCGGGACTGATAAAAAAGCAGTACTTC
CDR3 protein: CASSDSGLIKKQYF

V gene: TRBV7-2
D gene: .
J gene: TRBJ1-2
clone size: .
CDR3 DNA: TGTGCCAGCAGAACCAAAGGTGGGCAGGGTAGGTCCCATGGCTACACCTTC
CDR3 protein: CASRTKGGQGRSHGYTF

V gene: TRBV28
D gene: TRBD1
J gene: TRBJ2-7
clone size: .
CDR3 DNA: TGTGCCAGCAGTTTATTTTCTCGACAGGGGCCTGGTTACGAGCAGTACTTC
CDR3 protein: CASSLFSRQGPGYEQYF

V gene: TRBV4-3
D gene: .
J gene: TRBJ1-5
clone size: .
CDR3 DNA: TGCGCCAGCAGCCAATACAGGGAGAATCAGCCCCAGCATTTT
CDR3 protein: CASSQYRENQPQHF

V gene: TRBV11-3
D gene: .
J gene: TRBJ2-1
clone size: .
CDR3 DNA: TGTGCCAGCAGCTTACCCCGAGCCTCCTACAATGAGCAGTTCTTC
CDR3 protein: CASSLPRASYNEQFF

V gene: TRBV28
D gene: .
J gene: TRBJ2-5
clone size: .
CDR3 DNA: TGTGCCAGCCAGTGGGCCCTACTTGAGACCCAGTACTTC
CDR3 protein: CASQWALLETQYF

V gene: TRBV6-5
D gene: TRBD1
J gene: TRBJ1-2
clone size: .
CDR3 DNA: TGTGCCAGCAGCGAGGACAGGGATAGTGATGGCTACACCTTC
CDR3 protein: CASSEDRDSDGYTF

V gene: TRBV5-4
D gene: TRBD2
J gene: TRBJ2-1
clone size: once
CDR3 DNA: TGTGCCAGCAGCCATCTCCACGCAGCGGGGGAGGGATCCTACAATGAGCAGTTCTTC
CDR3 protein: CASSHLHAAGEGSYNEQFF

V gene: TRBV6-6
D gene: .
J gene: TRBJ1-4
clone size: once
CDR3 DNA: TGTGCCAGCAGACGGCGTGACAGGTCGAATAATGAAAAACTGTTTTTT
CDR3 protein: CASRRRDRSNNEKLFF

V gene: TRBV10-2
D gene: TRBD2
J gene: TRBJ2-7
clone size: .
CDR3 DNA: TGCGCCAGCAGTGGGGGACTAGCGGGAACCTACGAGCAGTACTTC
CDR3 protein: CASSGGLAGTYEQYF

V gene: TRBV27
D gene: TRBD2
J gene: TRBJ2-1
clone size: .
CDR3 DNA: TGTGCCAGCAGCTCCGGGACTAGCGGGATCCATGAGCAGTTCTTC
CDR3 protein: CASSSGTSGIHEQFF

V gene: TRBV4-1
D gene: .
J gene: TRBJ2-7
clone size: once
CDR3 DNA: TGCGCCAGCAGCCAAGATCTGGGGGGGACAACCTACGAGCAGTACTTC
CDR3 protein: CASSQDLGGTTYEQYF

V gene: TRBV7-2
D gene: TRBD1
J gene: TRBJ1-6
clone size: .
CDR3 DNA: TGTGCCAGCAGGCGGACAGGGGCGCACAATTCACCCCTCCACTTT
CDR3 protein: CASRRTGAHNSPLHF

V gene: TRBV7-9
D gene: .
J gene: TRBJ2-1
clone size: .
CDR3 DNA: TGTGCCAGCAGCCCCTTAAGGCGGGGACTCAAACAGGATTACAATGAGCAGTTCTTC
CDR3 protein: CASSPLRRGLKQDYNEQFF

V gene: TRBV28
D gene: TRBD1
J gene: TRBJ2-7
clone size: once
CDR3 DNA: TGTGCCAGCAGCGCCGGACAGGATACCTACGAGCAGTACTTC
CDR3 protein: CASSAGQDTYEQYF

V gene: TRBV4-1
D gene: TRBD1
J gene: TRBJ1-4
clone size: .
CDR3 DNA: TGCGCCAGCAATACAGGGGTGGAGGAAAAACTGTTTTTT
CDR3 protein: CASNTGVEEKLFF

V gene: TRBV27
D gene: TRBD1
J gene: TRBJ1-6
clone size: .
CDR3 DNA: TGTGCCAGCTGTCGCGGGACAGGGGATCTCAGGTCACCCCTCCACTTT
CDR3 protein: CASCRGTGDLRSPLHF